One and the same sample provided the 7 T cell receptor beta chains below, sequenced in a study of T cell responses to AZD1222 COVID-19 vaccine. The protocol was immunoSEQ multiplex PCR, while the TCRdb copy is restricted to in-frame clones and leaves out a portion. The sample lists some 150,000 clones, more than 90% occurring once. The sequenced sample was peripheral blood, obtained 28 days after the second AZD1222 dose. The receptor set was obtained from an adult who received the AZD1222 COVID-19 vaccine.

This chain uses TRBV5-4 with TRBJ2-2; tentatively, D is TRBD2 (6 bases). Germline assignment: CDR1 SGHNT and CDR2 YYREEE (reference sequence). Trimming stripped 1 base from V and 7 bases from J, with 14 bases between. There are 15 residues in the CDR3. The CDR3 coding sequence is TGTGCCAGCAGCTTGAATAACAAAGCGGGCGGGGAGCTGTTTTTT. Its translation is CASSLNNKAGGELFF.

V usage is TRBV24-1 and J usage is TRBJ2-1; TRBD1 matches 7 bases. The germline V gene encodes CDR1 KGHDR and CDR2 SFDVKD. V lost 0 bases to trimming and J lost 8 bases; unmatched junction nucleotides: 6. The CDR3 totals 15 residues. CDR3 region: CATSDLGQVPDEQFF. In DNA form, the CDR3 reads TGTGCCACCAGTGATTTGGGACAGGTCCCCGATGAGCAGTTCTTC.

The V and J genes are TRBV27 and TRBJ1-2; D gene uncertain. V lost 10 bases, J lost 4 bases, and 22 bases lay in between. The CDR3 contains 15 residues. Germline values: CDR1 MNHEY, CDR2 SMNVEV (reference sequence). The CDR3 DNA follows: TGTGCCACCACGACGTTGGGCGCTGGCGGCTATGGCTACACCTTC. This sequence encodes CATTTLGAGGYGYTF.

This clone was seen a handful of times. The J gene is TRBJ2-7, the V gene TRBV3-1 (or the pseudogene TRBV3-2), with unresolved D. The CDR3 consists of 11 residues. Trimming stripped 5 bases from V and 0 bases from J, with 2 bases between. Germline V CDR1 and CDR2: LGHDT, YNNKEL (reference sequence). In DNA, the CDR3 is TGTGCCAGCAGCGTCTCCTACGAGCAGTACTTC. It yields the protein CASSVSYEQYF.

The chain carries TRBV7-9 and TRBJ1-4; no firm D call. The germline V gene encodes CDR1 SEHNR and CDR2 FQNEAQ (reference sequence). V lost 0 bases and J 5 bases, leaving 10 bases between the germline ends. The CDR3 is 15 amino acids. The CDR3 here is CASSLALPGNEKLFF. CDR3 sequence (DNA): TGTGCCAGCAGCTTAGCGCTGCCGGGGAATGAAAAACTGTTTTTT.

The rearrangement uses TRBV7-8 and TRBJ2-2; TRBD2 is a possible D gene (5 bases). CDR3 length: 14 amino acids. Germline CDR1 is SGHVS and CDR2 is FQNEAQ. Trimming stripped 4 bases from V and 6 bases from J, with 12 bases between. The CDR3 spells CASSWRLEPGELFF. As DNA, the CDR3 is TGTGCCAGCAGCTGGAGGCTAGAACCCGGGGAGCTGTTTTTT.

The chain couples TRBV7-2 to TRBJ2-1, with D uncertain. Between the trimmed V and J ends, which lost 1 base and 12 bases, there was a span of 13 bases. The length of the CDR3 is 13 residues. CDR1 and CDR2 (germline): SGHTA, FQGNSA. The CDR3 loop is CASSLGLLKGQFF. CDR3 coding DNA: TGTGCCAGCAGCTTAGGACTCCTAAAGGGGCAGTTCTTC.